This passage covers 15 T cell receptor beta chains from one sample sequenced in a study of cytomegalovirus exposure and HLA in healthy donors (dated by TCRdb to 2015 to 2018). The library was generated by the immunoSEQ multiplex PCR assay. For the multiplex PCR, a mixture combining 60 forward primers for TCR Vbeta segments and 13 reverse primers for TCR Jbeta segments was used. TCRdb mirrors the immuneACCESS table, restricted to in-frame sequences. Some clones are absent from its copies; in checked studies, under half trace to an unresolved V gene, and the reason for the others is unknown. This sample's records show about 140,000 clones. The ten biggest clones cover less than 3% of the sample. The sequencing input was PBMCs. All receptors come from a man aged 35-49 years in good health and CMV-seronegative.

V gene TRBV7-2 combines with J gene TRBJ2-1; D uncertain. CDR1 is SGHTA, CDR2 FQGNSA, per germline. Trimming took 1 base from V and 4 from J, leaving 5 bases between them. The CDR3 loop spans 13 amino acids. The CDR3 reads CASSLEQYNEQFF. Here the CDR3 DNA reads TGTGCCAGCAGCTTAGAACAGTACAATGAGCAGTTCTTC.

The rearrangement joins TRBV4-2 to TRBJ1-1; no definite D call. CDR3 length: 18 amino acids. Per the germline V gene, CDR1 is LGHNA and CDR2 is YNFKEQ. With 0 bases removed from V and 6 bases from J, the gap between germline ends came to 23 bases. The CDR3 here is CASSQDFTGNSWFPEAFF. CDR3 nucleotide sequence: TGTGCCAGCAGCCAAGATTTTACGGGGAACAGTTGGTTCCCTGAAGCTTTCTTT.

For the CDR3, the DNA is TGCAGCGTTGAAGATGGGCCGGGACTAGTAAGTAATGAGCAGTTCTTC. Translated, it gives CSVEDGPGLVSNEQFF. V gene TRBV29-1 combines with J gene TRBJ2-1, with 8 positions matching TRBD2. After removal of 0 bases from V and 7 bases from J, the junction contained 11 bases not matched to a gene. There are 16 residues in the CDR3. Germline lookup yields CDR1 SQVTM and CDR2 ANQGSEA.

This chain's CDR3 is CASSPLQGTYEQYF. CDR3 DNA: TGTGCCAGCAGCCCCCTACAGGGCACCTACGAGCAGTACTTC. The chain is built from TRBV14 and TRBJ2-7, with TRBD1 as a possible D gene (6 bases). The CDR3 has 14 amino acids. V was shortened by 4 bases and J by 2 bases, with 12 bases between the two germline ends. From germline, CDR1 is SGHDN and CDR2 FVKESK.

The chain uses TRBV5-1 and TRBJ2-5, with TRBD1 matching 9 bases. The CDR3 has 16 residues. Germline V gene lookup returns CDR1 SGHRS and CDR2 YFSETQ. J gave up 5 bases and V 8 bases, and 16 bases lay outside the gene matches. The CDR3 sequence: CASRAGTGSFGETQYF. CDR3 in DNA: TGCGCCAGTAGAGCGGGGACAGGGAGCTTTGGGGAGACCCAGTACTTC.

The V and J genes are TRBV5-1 and TRBJ2-7; a weak D match, TRBD1 (6 bases). Germline lookup yields CDR1 SGHRS and CDR2 YFSETQ. Deletions cut 5 bases from V and 0 bases from J, with 12 bases between. CDR3 size: 14 residues. The CDR3 sequence: CASRPGHTSYEQYF. Written as DNA, the CDR3 is TGCGCCAGCAGACCGGGACATACCTCCTACGAGCAGTACTTC. The whole variable domain, filled in from reference TRBV5-1 and TRBJ2-7, reads KAGVTQTPRYLIKTRGQQVTLSCSPISGHRSVSWYQQTPGQGLQFLFEYFSETQRNKGNFPGRFSGRQFSNSRSEMNVSTLELGDSALYLCASRPGHTSYEQYFGPGTRLTVT.

The CDR3 sequence is CASSVNPYGYTF. DNA for the CDR3: TGTGCCAGCAGCGTGAATCCCTACGGCTACACCTTC. The chain combines TRBV11-2 with TRBJ1-2; no reliable D call. The germline V gene has CDR1 SGHAT and CDR2 FQNNGV. Between the trimmed V and J ends, which lost 5 bases and 8 bases, there was a span of 12 bases. This CDR3 comprises 12 residues.

Note on this clone: Additional DNA sequences in this sample encode the identical CDR3. The chain has TRBV9 and TRBJ1-2; a weak D match, TRBD1 (6 bases). The CDR3 is 13 amino acids. Trimming took 6 bases from V and 6 from J, leaving 15 bases between them. The germline CDR1 and CDR2 sequences are SGDLS and YYNGEE. The CDR3: CASTGSGTNGYTF. The CDR3 DNA sequence: TGTGCCAGCACCGGTTCTGGGACAAATGGCTACACCTTC.

J is TRBJ2-3 and V is TRBV19; D may be TRBD2 (5 bases). V dropped 9 bases and J dropped 1 base, with 8 bases sitting between them. Looked up from germline, CDR1 is LNHDA and CDR2 is SQIVND (reference sequence). The CDR3 length is 12 residues. In nucleotides, the CDR3 is TGTGCCAGCGGAGGAGGCACAGATACGCAGTATTTT. This codes for CASGGGTDTQYF.

J is TRBJ1-6 and V is TRBV25-1; the D is unclear. The germline CDR1 and CDR2 sequences are MGHDK and SYGVNS. CDR3 length equals 15 residues. With 8 bases removed from V and 0 bases from J, the gap between germline ends came to 11 bases. CDR3 sequence reads: CASEAGSSYNSPLHF. In nucleotides, the CDR3 is TGTGCCAGCGAGGCGGGGAGCTCCTATAATTCACCCCTCCACTTT.

The V and J genes are TRBV7-8 and TRBJ1-1, with D possibly TRBD1 on 5 matching bases. V lost 6 bases to trimming and J lost 4 bases, with 18 bases between them. This CDR3 is 15 amino acids long. Germline CDR1 reads SGHVS; CDR2 reads FQNEAQ. This CDR3 reads CASRRTGGRGTEAFF. For the CDR3, the DNA is TGTGCCAGCAGACGAACCGGGGGACGGGGCACTGAAGCTTTCTTT.

The genes are TRBV7-3 and TRBJ2-4, with 8 bases aligning to TRBD1. Looked up from germline, CDR1 is SGHTA and CDR2 is FQGTGA. This CDR3 comprises 13 residues. The V and J ends lost 5 bases and 6 bases, in that order; junction bases with no gene match: 3. The CDR3 DNA reads TGTGCCAGCAGCGAAGGACAGGGAAACATTCAGTACTTC. It is translated as CASSEGQGNIQYF.

The V and J genes are TRBV5-6 and TRBJ2-7; D unclear. The germline V and J ends were trimmed by 0 bases and 5 bases, with 9 bases remaining between them. This CDR3 has 13 residues. CDR1 is SGHDT, CDR2 YYEEEE, per germline. The CDR3 sequence: CASSLAYTDEQYF. The CDR3 DNA follows: TGTGCCAGCAGCTTGGCGTATACGGACGAGCAGTACTTC.

To note about this clone: The sample carries other DNA sequences with the same CDR3. The genes are TRBV6-5 and TRBJ1-2; 7 positions agree with TRBD1. The ends lost 0 bases at V and 7 bases at J; junction bases unmatched: 5. The CDR3 loop spans 14 amino acids. The V gene's germline CDR1 is MNHEY and CDR2 SVGAGI. The CDR3 reads CASSYSDRAGGYTF. The CDR3 DNA is TGTGCCAGCAGTTACTCCGACAGGGCTGGTGGCTACACCTTC.

This chain joins TRBV4-1 and TRBJ2-5; TRBD2 agrees at 8 bases. The germline V gene encodes CDR1 MGHRA and CDR2 YSYEKL. V shed 5 bases, J shed 5 bases, and the junction held 4 bases outside the gene matches. The CDR3 runs to 13 residues. The CDR3 loop reads CASSKIAGETQYF. CDR3 DNA: TGCGCCAGCAGCAAAATAGCGGGGGAGACCCAGTACTTC.